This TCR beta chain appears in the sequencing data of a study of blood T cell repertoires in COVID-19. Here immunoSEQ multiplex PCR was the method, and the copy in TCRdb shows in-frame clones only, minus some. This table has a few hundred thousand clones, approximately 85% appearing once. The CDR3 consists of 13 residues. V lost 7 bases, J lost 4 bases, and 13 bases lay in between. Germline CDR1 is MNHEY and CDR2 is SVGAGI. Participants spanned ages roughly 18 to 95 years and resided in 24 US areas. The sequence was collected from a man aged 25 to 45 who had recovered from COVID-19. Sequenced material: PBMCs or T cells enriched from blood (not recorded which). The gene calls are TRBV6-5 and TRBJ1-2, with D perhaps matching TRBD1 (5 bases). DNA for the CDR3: TGTGCCAGCACCCTCGGACATCTCTATGGCTACACCTTC. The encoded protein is CASTLGHLYGYTF.